The following is a TCR beta chain sequence with its context. Its antigen is still unknown. Germline values: CDR1 SGHVS, CDR2 FQNEAQ. The germline V and J ends were trimmed by 5 bases and 5 bases, with 14 bases remaining between them. The CDR3 totals 14 residues. This entry belongs to a study of T-cell memory formation after mild COVID-19. Whole-study findings and limits: Among clones peaking at day 37 in the second wave, SARS-CoV-2 specificity remained unconfirmed. Later expanders leaned toward CD4+, whereas clones contracting from day 15 to 85 were balanced CD4/CD8.

TCRdb analysed the 5' RACE reads with MiXCR anew, one entry per CDR3 protein. This sample has roughly 610,000 distinct CDR3 sequences; about 18% occur once, and the top ten carry around 8.1%. Sequencing input: PBMCs or a T cell subset sorted from them (not recorded which). This chain links TRBV7-8 with TRBJ2-3; D unresolved. This TCR was recovered from an adult woman who had mild COVID-19 (a few samples of this study predate the infection). Cell type and time point are not known. CDR3 nucleotides: TGTGCCAGCAGCGCTAGACGAGTGGGAGATACGCAGTATTTT. Encoded protein: CASSARRVGDTQYF.